The subject of this entry is one T cell receptor beta chain. Using immunoSEQ multiplex PCR, the repertoire was profiled, and TCRdb retains in-frame clones only, with some absent. Of under 95,000 clones in the sample, 84% were seen once. The data originate from a study of control samples from healthy donors and cancer patients. Material for sequencing was blood. The receptor was isolated from a man aged 50-59 years in good health.

CDR3 bases: TGCGCCAGCAGCTTAAGCGGGAGTGTAACTGAGCAGTTCTTC. Translation gives CASSLSGSVTEQFF. This chain joins TRBV5-1 and TRBJ2-1, with 8 bases identical to TRBD2. V lost 2 bases, J lost 9 bases, and 7 bases stayed unmatched. CDR3 length: 14 amino acids. The germline gives CDR1 SGHRS, CDR2 YFSETQ.